This T cell receptor (beta chain) was profiled in a study of blood T cell repertoires in COVID-19. TCRdb keeps only in-frame clones here, not all; method: immunoSEQ multiplex PCR. The data contain 350,000 to 500,000 clones, roughly 90% of them seen just once; the ten biggest clones take up about 1.5%. The specimen was PBMCs or T cells enriched from blood (not recorded which). The clonotype comes from a woman aged 18-35 years who had been exposed to COVID-19.

The CDR3 reads CASSWASGGQYEQYF. The DNA of the CDR3 is TGTGCCAGCAGCTGGGCTAGCGGGGGACAATACGAGCAGTACTTC. The chain combines TRBV13 with TRBJ2-7; 10 bases map to TRBD2. V shed 4 bases, J shed 4 bases, and the junction held 7 bases outside the gene matches. This CDR3 region has 15 residues. The germline V gene encodes CDR1 PRHDT and CDR2 FYEKMQ (reference sequence).